The clone carrying this TCR beta chain was observed many times. The target antigen is unknown. The sample belongs to a study of post-analysis software for immune sequencing data. Built from TCR beta cDNA, the libraries had unique molecular identifiers in them. One entry per CDR3 protein, called by TCRdb with MiXCR from the PCR reads. Of about 560,000 distinct CDR3 sequences in the sample, 40% to 50% were seen once. Germline V gene lookup returns CDR1 SGHRS and CDR2 YFSETQ. V lost 1 base, J lost 3 bases, and 0 bases stayed unmatched. The CDR3 extends over 13 amino acids. Study-wide findings and caveats: Compared with controls, patients had more of about 5 TRBV segments, including TRBV5-6, TRBV5-1 and TRBV20-1.

This sequence was found in a girl between 10 and 17 years old with multiple sclerosis. Sequencing used blood. The V and J genes are TRBV5-1 and TRBJ2-7; 8 bases map to TRBD1. The CDR3 protein is CASSLTGGYEQYF. CDR3 nucleotides: TGCGCCAGCAGCTTGACAGGGGGCTACGAGCAGTACTTC.